Following are 12 T cell receptor beta chains from one sample sequenced in a study of CD8 T cells in ankylosing spondylitis. In TCRdb, the 5' RACE reads were re-called with MiXCR into one record per CDR3 protein. The table includes around 250,000 distinct CDR3 sequences, around 32% detected once. Sequences were obtained from blood, either unsorted or a sorted T cell fraction (not recorded which). These receptor sequences come from a male donor with ankylosing spondylitis or in good health (not recorded which).

The gene calls are TRBV6-5 and TRBJ1-5; a weak D match, TRBD1 (6 bases). V lost 0 bases and J lost 1, with 10 bases in between. This CDR3 comprises 16 residues. The germline V gene has CDR1 MNHEY and CDR2 SVGAGI. The CDR3 nucleotides read TGTGCCAGCAGTTACTCGGGGGCGAACAGCAATCAGCCCCAGCATTTT. Protein: CASSYSGANSNQPQHF.

Concerning this clonotype: The junction shows a germline mismatch at one end, possibly a read error. V is TRBV11-3 and J is TRBJ2-3, with D tentatively TRBD2 (6 bases). Germline V CDR1 and CDR2: SGHNT, YENEEA. This CDR3 has 14 residues. The CDR3 bases are TGTGCCAGCAGCCTCACCGGGAGCACATATACGCAGTATTTT. This translates into CASSLTGSTYTQYF.

Comment on this clonotype: An end of the junction does not agree with germline; a read error may underlie this. The chain is built from TRBV5-4 and TRBJ1-2; D is undetermined. The CDR3 loop spans 13 amino acids. Germline values: CDR1 SGHNT, CDR2 YYREEE (reference sequence). The CDR3 DNA reads TGTGCCAGCAGCCCCACGTCCAACTTTGGCTACACCTTC. Its translation is CASSPTSNFGYTF.

This clonotype was observed a handful of times. The V gene is TRBV7-8, the J gene TRBJ2-1; D gene ambiguous. Germline V lookup: CDR1 SGHVS, CDR2 FQNEAQ. This CDR3 is built from 12 residues. V was cut by 1 base and J by 9 bases, with 7 bases left in between. CDR3 loop: CASSLDPGEQFF. DNA of the CDR3: TGTGCCAGCAGCTTAGACCCGGGTGAGCAGTTCTTC.

This rearrangement joins TRBV19 to TRBJ1-5, with a possible D match to TRBD1 (5 bases). The CDR3 spans 13 residues. The V and J ends lost 1 base and 7 bases respectively, with 8 bases between them. Germline V gene data show CDR1 as LNHDA and CDR2 as SQIVND (reference sequence). DNA of the CDR3: TGTGCCAGTAGTATAGGTCAGGGACAGCCCCAGCATTTT. This encodes CASSIGQGQPQHF. The full variable domain, rest sourced from reference TRBV19 and TRBJ1-5, is DGGITQSPKYLFRKEGQNVTLSCEQNLNHDAMYWYRQDPGQGLRLIYYSQIVNDFQKGDIAEGYSVSREKKESFPLTVTSAQKNPTAFYLCASSIGQGQPQHFGDGTRLSIL.

The V call is TRBV5-1, the J call TRBJ1-1; D is ambiguous. The CDR3 totals 14 residues. V was trimmed by 4 bases and J by 4 bases, leaving 14 bases between them. Germline V CDR1 and CDR2: SGHRS, YFSETQ. CDR3: CASSLGPVLTEAFF. For the CDR3, the DNA is TGCGCCAGCAGCCTGGGCCCCGTCCTCACTGAAGCTTTCTTT.

J is TRBJ2-7 and V is TRBV7-9, with D possibly being TRBD2 (5 bases). CDR3 length equals 14 residues. V lost 5 bases and J 2 bases, leaving 13 bases between the germline ends. Germline values: CDR1 SEHNR, CDR2 FQNEAQ (reference sequence). CDR3 coding DNA: TGTGCCAGCAGCCCCCTGGGTAGCGCCTACGAGCAGTACTTC. This gives the protein CASSPLGSAYEQYF.

The rearrangement links TRBV27 to TRBJ1-2, with a possible D match to TRBD1 (6 bases). The CDR3 sequence is 13 residues long. CDR1 and CDR2 (germline): MNHEY, SMNVEV (reference sequence). V was cut by 5 bases and J by 7 bases, with 14 bases left in between. In DNA, the CDR3 is TGTGCCAGCAGTCCACAGGGCGATGGTGGCTACACCTTC. The encoded protein is CASSPQGDGGYTF.

The rearrangement uses TRBV11-2 and TRBJ2-6, with 7 bases aligning to TRBD1. CDR3 length: 15 amino acids. V trimming: 5 bases; J trimming: 1 base; junction bases outside the gene matches: 2. Germline V gives CDR1 SGHAT, CDR2 FQNNGV. The CDR3 is CASSQTGSGANVLTF. For the CDR3, the DNA is TGTGCCAGCAGCCAGACAGGGTCTGGGGCCAACGTCCTGACTTTC.

This clonotype occurred a few times. The chain couples TRBV20-1 to TRBJ2-7; TRBD1 might be the D (5 bases). This CDR3 is 11 amino acids long. Germline assignment: CDR1 DFQATT and CDR2 SNEGSKA (reference sequence). Trimming left V 6 bases short and J 5 bases short, with 11 bases between. The chain's CDR3 is CSANLGHEQYF. The CDR3 bases are TGCAGTGCAAATTTGGGGCACGAGCAGTACTTC.

This clonotype appeared a few times. This sequence joins TRBV20-1 and TRBJ1-5; no clear D. V was trimmed by 3 bases and J by 9 bases, leaving 15 bases between them. The CDR3 sequence is 13 residues long. CDR1 is DFQATT and CDR2 is SNEGSKA in the germline V gene (reference sequence). The CDR3 loop reads CSASYSSGRPQHF. As DNA, the CDR3 is TGCAGTGCTAGCTATAGTAGTGGTAGGCCCCAGCATTTT.

This rearrangement joins TRBV7-2 to TRBJ2-3; D remains ambiguous. Trimming took 5 bases from V and 2 from J, leaving 14 bases between them. CDR3 size: 15 residues. Germline lookup yields CDR1 SGHTA and CDR2 FQGNSA. The CDR3 nucleotides read TGTGCCAGCAGCGAGATGATTGGTGCCACAGATACGCAGTATTTT. As protein: CASSEMIGATDTQYF.